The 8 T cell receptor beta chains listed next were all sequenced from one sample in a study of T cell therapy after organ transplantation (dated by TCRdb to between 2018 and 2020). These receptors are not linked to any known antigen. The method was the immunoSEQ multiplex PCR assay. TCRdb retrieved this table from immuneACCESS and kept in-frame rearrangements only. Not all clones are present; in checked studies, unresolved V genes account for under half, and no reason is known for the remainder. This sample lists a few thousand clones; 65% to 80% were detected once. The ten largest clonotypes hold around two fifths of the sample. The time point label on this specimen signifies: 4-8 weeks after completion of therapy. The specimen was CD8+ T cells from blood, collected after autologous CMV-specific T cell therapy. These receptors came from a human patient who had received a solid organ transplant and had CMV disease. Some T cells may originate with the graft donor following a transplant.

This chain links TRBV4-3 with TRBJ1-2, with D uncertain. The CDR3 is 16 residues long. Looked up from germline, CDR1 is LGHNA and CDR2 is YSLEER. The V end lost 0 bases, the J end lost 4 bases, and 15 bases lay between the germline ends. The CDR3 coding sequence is TGCGCCAGCAGCCAAGATCGTGGTCACAGCAGCTATGGCTACACCTTC. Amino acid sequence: CASSQDRGHSSYGYTF.

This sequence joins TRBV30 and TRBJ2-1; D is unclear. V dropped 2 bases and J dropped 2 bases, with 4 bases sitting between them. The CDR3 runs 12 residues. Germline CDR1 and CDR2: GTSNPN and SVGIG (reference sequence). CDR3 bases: TGTGCCTGGAGTCGTACCTACAATGAGCAGTTCTTC. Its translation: CAWSRTYNEQFF.

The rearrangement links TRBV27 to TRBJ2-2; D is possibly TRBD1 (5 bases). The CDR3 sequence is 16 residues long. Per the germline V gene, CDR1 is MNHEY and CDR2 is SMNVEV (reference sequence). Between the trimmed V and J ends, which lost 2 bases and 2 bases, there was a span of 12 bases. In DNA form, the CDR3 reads TGTGCCAGCAGTTTAAGGGCAGGGAAAAACACCGGGGAGCTGTTTTTT. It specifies CASSLRAGKNTGELFF.

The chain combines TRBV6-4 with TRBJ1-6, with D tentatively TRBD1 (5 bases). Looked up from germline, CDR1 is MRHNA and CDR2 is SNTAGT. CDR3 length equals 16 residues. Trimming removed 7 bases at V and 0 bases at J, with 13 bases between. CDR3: CASTPQDNSYNSPLHF. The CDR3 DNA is TGTGCCAGCACCCCACAGGACAACTCCTATAATTCACCCCTCCACTTT.

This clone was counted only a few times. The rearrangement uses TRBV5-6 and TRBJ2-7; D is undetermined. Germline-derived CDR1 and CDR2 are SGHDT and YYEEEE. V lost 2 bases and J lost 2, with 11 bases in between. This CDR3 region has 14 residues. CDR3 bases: TGTGCCAGCAGCTTCGGCGATGGCACCTACGAGCAGTACTTC. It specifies CASSFGDGTYEQYF.

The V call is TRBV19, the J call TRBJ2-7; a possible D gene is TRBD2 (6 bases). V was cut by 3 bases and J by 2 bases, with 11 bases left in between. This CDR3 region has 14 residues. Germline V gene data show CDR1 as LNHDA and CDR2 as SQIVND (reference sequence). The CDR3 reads CASSISEGTYEQYF. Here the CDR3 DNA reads TGTGCCAGTAGTATTTCGGAGGGCACCTACGAGCAGTACTTC.

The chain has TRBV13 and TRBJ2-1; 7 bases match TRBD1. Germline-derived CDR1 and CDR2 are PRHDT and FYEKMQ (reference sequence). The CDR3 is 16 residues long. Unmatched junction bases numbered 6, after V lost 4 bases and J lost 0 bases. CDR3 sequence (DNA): TGTGCCAGCAGCTCGGGACAGTTGAGCTCCTACAATGAGCAGTTCTTC. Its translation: CASSSGQLSSYNEQFF.

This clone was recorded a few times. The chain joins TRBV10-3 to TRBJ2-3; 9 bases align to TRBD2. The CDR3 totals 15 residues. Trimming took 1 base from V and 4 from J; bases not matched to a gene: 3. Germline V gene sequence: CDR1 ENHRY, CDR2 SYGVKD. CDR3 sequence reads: CAISELTSGADTQYF. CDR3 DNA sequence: TGTGCCATCAGTGAGTTGACTAGCGGAGCAGATACGCAGTATTTT.